The 9 T cell receptor beta chains in this list originate from one sample, sequenced in a study of immune cell composition in non-small cell lung cancer. The normal lung sample lay at least 3 cm, and maximally far, from the tumour. TCRdb's copy holds only in-frame clones and misses some; the assay was immunoSEQ multiplex PCR. The sample includes about 3,400 clones, 84% of them seen just once. The material sequenced was non-adjacent lung tissue. Every receptor here comes from a human donor with non-small cell lung cancer.

This rearrangement joins TRBV5-1 to TRBJ2-7, with 10 bases that match TRBD1. Germline CDR1 and CDR2: SGHRS and YFSETQ. The CDR3 is 15 amino acids. V lost 4 bases, J lost 1 base, and 5 bases stayed unmatched. CDR3 nucleotide sequence: TGCGCCAGCAGCCCCCAGGGACAGGGGTCCTACGAGCAGTACTTC. Translated, it gives CASSPQGQGSYEQYF.

The count of this clone is one. This sequence joins TRBV5-1 and TRBJ1-3; D is unresolved. There are 15 residues in the CDR3. The V gene lost 4 bases and the J gene lost 10 bases, with 21 bases spanning the gap. Germline values: CDR1 SGHRS, CDR2 YFSETQ. CDR3 coding DNA: TGCGCCAGCAGCCCTAACCCTGAGAGAGGAGGTACCATATATTTT. Encoded protein: CASSPNPERGGTIYF.

The chain joins TRBV6-1 to TRBJ1-2; 9 bases fit TRBD1. Germline loops: CDR1 MNHNS, CDR2 SASEGT. CDR3 length: 13 residues. With V trimmed by 6 bases and J by 7 bases, 6 bases remained unmatched. In DNA, the CDR3 is TGTGCCAGCAGGGAGGGACAGGGACGTGGCTACACCTTC. Translating gives CASREGQGRGYTF.

The V and J genes are TRBV25-1 and TRBJ1-4, with unresolved D. The V and J ends lost 0 bases and 7 bases respectively, with 18 bases between them. The CDR3 is 17 amino acids. CDR1 and CDR2 (germline): MGHDK, SYGVNS. The CDR3 DNA is TGTGCCAGCAGTGAATATTGGAGTAGTACGCCCGGTGAAAAACTGTTTTTT. Amino acid sequence: CASSEYWSSTPGEKLFF.

The chain employs TRBV30 and TRBJ1-5; TRBD1 is a possible D gene (5 bases). With 0 bases removed from V and 7 bases from J, the gap between germline ends came to 13 bases. The CDR3 runs 14 residues. The germline CDR1 and CDR2 sequences are GTSNPN and SVGIG (reference sequence). CDR3 protein: CAWSVSGMGQPQHF. CDR3 in DNA: TGTGCCTGGAGTGTTTCAGGGATGGGCCAGCCCCAGCATTTT.

This rearrangement joins TRBV13 to TRBJ2-1; TRBD2 agrees at 9 bases. CDR1 and CDR2 from the germline V gene are PRHDT and FYEKMQ (reference sequence). J was trimmed by 8 bases and V by 3 bases; bases with no gene match: 11. CDR3 length: 16 amino acids. CDR3 nucleotide sequence: TGTGCCAGCAGCTTCCAGAGCGGGAGGCCCAAGGATGAGCAGTTCTTC. It is translated as CASSFQSGRPKDEQFF.

J is TRBJ2-7 and V is TRBV5-1; weak D call: TRBD1 (5 bases). The V and J ends lost 4 bases and 1 base respectively, with 24 bases between them. In germline, CDR1 is SGHRS, CDR2 YFSETQ. The CDR3 runs 18 residues. The CDR3 nucleotides read TGCGCCAGCAGCCTGGGGCCGTTTGTAGGGGATTTTTCCTACGAGCAGTACTTC. Its protein is CASSLGPFVGDFSYEQYF.

This clone has just a few counts. The chain is built from TRBV7-9 and TRBJ2-7, with a weak D call TRBD2 (5 bases). The CDR3 loop spans 17 amino acids. V lost 0 bases and J lost 1, with 16 bases in between. Germline V gene lookup returns CDR1 SEHNR and CDR2 FQNEAQ (reference sequence). As DNA, the CDR3 is TGTGCCAGCAGCTTAGCTTTGGACTCAGAGGTATCCTACGAGCAGTACTTC. Translating gives CASSLALDSEVSYEQYF.

The chain links TRBV29-1 to TRBJ1-1; no clear D gene. The length of the CDR3 is 11 residues. V lost 5 bases and J lost 9, with 13 bases in between. Germline V lookup: CDR1 SQVTM, CDR2 ANQGSEA. The CDR3 loop is CSVPRGGQAFF. The CDR3 nucleotides read TGCAGCGTTCCTCGGGGAGGTCAAGCTTTCTTT.